In its sample, the clone carrying this TCR beta chain was seen once. Individuals aged roughly 18 to 90 years were recruited from around 22 US areas. Clinical history reported by participants formed the basis on which cohorts were assigned. These data belong to a study of blood T cell repertoires in COVID-19. Study details: Samples came from the United States, Italy and Spain, spanning acute and convalescent COVID-19.

Sequenced by immunoSEQ multiplex PCR; TCRdb stores in-frame clones only, minus some. This table holds 300,000 to 350,000 clones, around 90% found once. Trimming took off 6 bases at V and 3 bases at J, with 4 bases between the two ends. Germline V CDR1 and CDR2: SGHAT, FQNNGV. This CDR3 region has 11 residues. The V and J genes are TRBV11-2 and TRBJ2-3, with D hard to call. The origin of this receptor is a woman younger than 35 with acute COVID-19. The sequenced sample consisted of PBMCs or T cells enriched from blood (not recorded which). The DNA for the CDR3 is TGTGCCAGCAGTTCAACAGATACGCAGTATTTT. It is translated as CASSSTDTQYF.